The 22 T cell receptor beta chains in this list originate from one sample, sequenced in a study of blood T cell repertoires in COVID-19. The data were produced by immunoSEQ multiplex PCR, yet TCRdb's version contains in-frame clones alone and is incomplete. The sample consists of roughly 330,000 clones, more than 70% of them appearing once. The material sequenced was PBMCs or T cells enriched from blood (not recorded which). The receptors shown here come from a woman aged 25 to 45 who had recovered from COVID-19.

The V gene is TRBV7-2, the J gene TRBJ2-5; 9 nucleotides match TRBD2. Losses at the gene ends were 2 bases for V and 0 bases for J; bases not matched to a gene: 7. The CDR3 sequence is 17 residues long. From germline, CDR1 is SGHTA and CDR2 FQGNSA. CDR3 sequence reads: CASSLSAGGLNQETQYF. The CDR3 coding sequence is TGTGCCAGCAGCTTATCAGCGGGGGGCCTTAACCAAGAGACCCAGTACTTC.

This rearrangement joins TRBV5-1 to TRBJ1-1; the match to TRBD1 covers 7 bases. Germline CDR1 and CDR2: SGHRS and YFSETQ. The CDR3 loop spans 17 amino acids. Losses at the gene ends were 1 base for V and 5 bases for J; bases not matched to a gene: 14. This chain's CDR3 is CASSLLGQQVPGTEAFF. CDR3 DNA: TGCGCCAGCAGCTTGTTGGGACAGCAAGTCCCAGGAACTGAAGCTTTCTTT.

The chain links TRBV11-3 to TRBJ2-1; no definite D call. The CDR3 consists of 15 residues. Germline V lookup: CDR1 SGHNT, CDR2 YENEEA. V lost 5 bases to trimming and J lost 1 base, with 12 bases between them. CDR3 coding DNA: TGTGCCAGCAGCCCCCGACTTGGTTCCTACAATGAGCAGTTCTTC. This codes for CASSPRLGSYNEQFF.

The V call is TRBV28, the J call TRBJ1-6; weak D call: TRBD1 (6 bases). Germline V gene sequence: CDR1 MDHEN, CDR2 SYDVKM. This CDR3 contains 16 residues. Trimming took 5 bases from V and 2 from J, leaving 13 bases between them. The CDR3 region is CASSLQGDPYNSPLHF. The CDR3 coding sequence is TGTGCCAGCAGTCTACAGGGCGATCCCTATAATTCACCCCTCCACTTT.

CDR3 DNA: TGTGCCAGTAGTTACACAGGGCCGAACACTGAAGCTTTCTTT. Its protein is CASSYTGPNTEAFF. The chain links TRBV19 to TRBJ1-1; perhaps TRBD1 as D (6 bases). This CDR3 has 14 amino acids. V was pared by 5 bases and J by 1 base, with 11 bases between. The germline V gene encodes CDR1 LNHDA and CDR2 SQIVND (reference sequence). The full variable domain, rest sourced from reference TRBV19 and TRBJ1-1, is DGGITQSPKYLFRKEGQNVTLSCEQNLNHDAMYWYRQDPGQGLRLIYYSQIVNDFQKGDIAEGYSVSREKKESFPLTVTSAQKNPTAFYLCASSYTGPNTEAFFGQGTRLTVV.

This clone was picked up one time. The V and J genes are TRBV7-2 and TRBJ2-1; 10 positions match TRBD2. The V and J ends lost 4 bases and 9 bases, in that order; junction bases with no gene match: 9. Germline CDR1 and CDR2: SGHTA and FQGNSA. The CDR3 covers 15 residues. The CDR3 reads CASSSPQRGGTEQFF. CDR3 DNA: TGTGCCAGCAGCTCCCCCCAGCGGGGGGGCACTGAGCAGTTCTTC.

This chain connects TRBV5-1 to TRBJ1-2; D is uncertain. CDR1 SGHRS and CDR2 YFSETQ come from the germline V gene. Trimming cost V 4 bases and J 9 bases, with 16 bases left between them. The CDR3 has 13 residues. CDR3 sequence (DNA): TGCGCCAGCAGCCCGGAGACCGACGGGAGCTACACCTTC. Translation gives CASSPETDGSYTF. Filled out from reference TRBV5-1 and TRBJ1-2, the complete variable domain reads KAGVTQTPRYLIKTRGQQVTLSCSPISGHRSVSWYQQTPGQGLQFLFEYFSETQRNKGNFPGRFSGRQFSNSRSEMNVSTLELGDSALYLCASSPETDGSYTFGSGTRLTVV.

The rearrangement joins TRBV28 to TRBJ2-3; 7 bases line up with TRBD1. The CDR3 runs 16 residues. CDR1 and CDR2 from the germline V gene are MDHEN and SYDVKM. Trimming at V came to 4 bases and at J to 2 bases, leaving 9 bases not matched to a gene. CDR3 loop: CASSSPGQTFTDTQYF. CDR3 bases: TGTGCCAGCAGTTCCCCGGGACAGACCTTCACAGATACGCAGTATTTT. Based on the CDR3 plus reference TRBV28 and TRBJ2-3, the full variable domain is DVKVTQSSRYLVKRTGEKVFLECVQDMDHENMFWYRQDPGLGLRLIYFSYDVKMKEKGDIPEGYSVSREKKERFSLILESASTNQTSMYLCASSSPGQTFTDTQYFGPGTRLTVL.

CDR3: CASRFDRGGEPEAFF. The CDR3 DNA is TGTGCCAGCCGCTTTGACAGGGGGGGCGAGCCTGAAGCTTTCTTT. The chain employs TRBV2 and TRBJ1-1; TRBD1 matches 9 bases. Germline CDR1 and CDR2: SNHLY and FYNNEI. The CDR3 sequence is 15 residues long. The V segment lost 8 bases and the J segment 6 bases; nucleotides outside the gene matches: 13.

The chain employs TRBV11-2 and TRBJ2-2; TRBD1 matches at 7 bases. The CDR3 consists of 16 residues. CDR1 SGHAT and CDR2 FQNNGV come from the germline V gene. V dropped 5 bases and J dropped 1; count of bases not matched to a gene: 7. The DNA for the CDR3 is TGTGCCAGCAGCGCTAGACAGGGAATGAACACCGGGGAGCTGTTTTTT. Translating gives CASSARQGMNTGELFF.

The CDR3 bases are TGTGCCAGCAGTTACTCGGGCGGGTCCGCGGTATACGAGCAGTACTTC. It specifies CASSYSGGSAVYEQYF. This rearrangement joins TRBV6-2 or TRBV6-3 to TRBJ2-7, with D maybe TRBD2 (5 bases). Per the germline V gene, CDR1 is MNHEY and CDR2 is SVGEGT. Trimming took 0 bases from V and 4 from J, leaving 16 bases between them. The CDR3 runs to 16 residues.

The chain employs TRBV7-2 and TRBJ1-5; D is unclear. The V gene lost 5 bases and the J gene lost 0 bases, with 11 bases spanning the gap. Germline V gene data show CDR1 as SGHTA and CDR2 as FQGNSA. This CDR3 comprises 15 residues. CDR3 amino acids: CASSRTGISNQPQHF. As DNA, the CDR3 is TGTGCCAGCAGCCGCACCGGGATTAGCAATCAGCCCCAGCATTTT.

V gene TRBV18 combines with J gene TRBJ1-2; possibly TRBD1 for D (6 bases). Germline V lookup: CDR1 KGHSH, CDR2 LQKENI. The CDR3 consists of 17 residues. V lost 3 bases to trimming and J lost 7 bases, with 24 bases between them. The CDR3 nucleotides are TGTGCCAGCTCACCCACCACGGCAGGGGAAAAGGAGAGTGGCTACACCTTC. Translation gives CASSPTTAGEKESGYTF.

V and J are TRBV6-6 and TRBJ1-4, with TRBD1 as a possible D gene (5 bases). There are 16 residues in the CDR3. Per the germline V gene, CDR1 is MNHNY and CDR2 is SVGAGI (reference sequence). V was trimmed by 6 bases and J by 0 bases, leaving 14 bases between them. The CDR3 DNA reads as TGTGCCAGCAGCTCAACTGACAGCCCAACTAATGAAAAACTGTTTTTT. Its translation: CASSSTDSPTNEKLFF.

The chain carries TRBV7-9 and TRBJ1-1, with D possibly TRBD1 on 6 matching bases. The V gene's germline CDR1 is SEHNR and CDR2 FQNEAQ (reference sequence). The CDR3 loop spans 18 amino acids. V lost 1 base, J lost 5 bases, and 23 bases lay in between. CDR3 region: CASSLGVVGRQGMTEAFF. CDR3 sequence (DNA): TGTGCCAGCAGCTTAGGTGTAGTGGGGCGCCAGGGGATGACTGAAGCTTTCTTT.

This rearrangement joins TRBV18 to TRBJ1-3; D remains unclear. The CDR3 runs 15 residues. V lost 6 bases and J lost 2, with 14 bases in between. The germline gives CDR1 KGHSH, CDR2 LQKENI. In DNA, the CDR3 is TGTGCCAGCTCCCCTCTGGCAACGACTGGAAACACCATATATTTT. This codes for CASSPLATTGNTIYF.

The V and J genes are TRBV3-1 (or the pseudogene TRBV3-2) and TRBJ1-3; D not certain. The CDR3 is 13 amino acids. CDR1 is LGHDT and CDR2 is YNNKEL in the germline V gene (reference sequence). Between the trimmed V and J ends, which lost 0 bases and 2 bases, there was a span of 2 bases. The CDR3 here is CASSQDTGNTIYF. CDR3 DNA: TGTGCCAGCAGCCAAGACACTGGAAACACCATATATTTT.

V gene TRBV7-3 combines with J gene TRBJ1-1, with TRBD1 matching 8 bases. V was clipped by 1 base and J by 0 bases; unmatched bases: 7. Germline V gene data show CDR1 as SGHTA and CDR2 as FQGTGA. This CDR3 region has 17 residues. CDR3 loop: CASSLMSAGGLNTEAFF. The CDR3 DNA follows: TGTGCCAGCAGCTTAATGTCGGCAGGGGGCTTGAACACTGAAGCTTTCTTT.

The V gene is TRBV10-2, the J gene TRBJ1-5; D call uncertain. V shed 4 bases and J shed 3 bases, with 7 bases lying between them. The CDR3 extends over 13 amino acids. The germline gives CDR1 WSHSY, CDR2 SAAADI. CDR3 coding DNA: TGCGCCAGCAGTGGGCAGTTCAATCAGCCCCAGCATTTT. The encoded protein is CASSGQFNQPQHF.

The chain links TRBV9 to TRBJ2-5, with TRBD2 identical over 9 bases. The CDR3 is made up of 16 amino acids. Trimming took 4 bases from V and 2 from J; bases not matched to a gene: 9. The germline V gene has CDR1 SGDLS and CDR2 YYNGEE. DNA for the CDR3: TGTGCCAGCAGCATCGGGGGACTAGCTCCACAAGAGACCCAGTACTTC. The encoded protein is CASSIGGLAPQETQYF.

The sample holds one count of this clone. This chain connects TRBV19 to TRBJ2-2; D is possibly TRBD2 (5 bases). The germline V gene has CDR1 LNHDA and CDR2 SQIVND (reference sequence). The CDR3 runs 13 residues. V was shortened by 7 bases and J by 7 bases, with 13 bases between the two germline ends. The CDR3 reads CASTRTEIGELFF. The DNA for the CDR3 is TGTGCCAGTACTCGGACTGAAATCGGGGAGCTGTTTTTT. Full variable domain (remainder filled in from reference TRBV19 and TRBJ2-2): DGGITQSPKYLFRKEGQNVTLSCEQNLNHDAMYWYRQDPGQGLRLIYYSQIVNDFQKGDIAEGYSVSREKKESFPLTVTSAQKNPTAFYLCASTRTEIGELFFGEGSRLTVL.

CDR3: CASSQDASGGADQYF. CDR3 coding DNA: TGTGCCAGCAGCCAAGATGCTAGCGGGGGGGCCGACCAGTACTTC. The gene calls are TRBV3-1 (or the pseudogene TRBV3-2) and TRBJ2-5; TRBD2 matches at 12 bases. Germline V gene data show CDR1 as LGHDT and CDR2 as YNNKEL (reference sequence). After removal of 0 bases from V and 10 bases from J, the junction contained 6 bases not matched to a gene. This CDR3 has 15 amino acids.